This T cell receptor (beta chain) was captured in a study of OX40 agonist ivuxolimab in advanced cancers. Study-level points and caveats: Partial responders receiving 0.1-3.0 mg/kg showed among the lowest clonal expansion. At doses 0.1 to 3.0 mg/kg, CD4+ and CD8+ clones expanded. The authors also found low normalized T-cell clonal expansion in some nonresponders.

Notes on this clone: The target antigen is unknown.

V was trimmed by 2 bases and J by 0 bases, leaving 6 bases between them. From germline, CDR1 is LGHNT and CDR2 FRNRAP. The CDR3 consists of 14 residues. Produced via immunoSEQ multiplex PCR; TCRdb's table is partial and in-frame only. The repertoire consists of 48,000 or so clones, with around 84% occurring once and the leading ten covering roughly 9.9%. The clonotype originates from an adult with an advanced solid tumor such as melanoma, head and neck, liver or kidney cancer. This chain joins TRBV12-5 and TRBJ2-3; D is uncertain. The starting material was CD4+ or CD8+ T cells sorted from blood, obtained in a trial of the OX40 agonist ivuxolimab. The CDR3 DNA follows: TGTGCTAGTGGTTTGCCCCAGAGCACAGATACGCAGTATTTT. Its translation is CASGLPQSTDTQYF.